These T cell receptor beta chains were read from a single sample in a study of CD8 T cells in ankylosing spondylitis. In TCRdb, the 5' RACE reads were re-called with MiXCR into one record per CDR3 protein. Counted here are hundreds of thousands of distinct CDR3 sequences, roughly 12% occurring once; the ten biggest clones make up about 0.5%. Sequenced: blood, either unsorted or a sorted T cell fraction (not recorded which). The receptors here all came from a male donor with ankylosing spondylitis. Both conserved end residues are part of each CDR3. The D gene is left open where the match is weak. Size tells how often a clone was seen (once, few, many) or the class of an expanded clone, and some rows leave it out.

j_call: TRBJ2-5
clone_size: few
v_call: TRBV5-1
d_call: .
cdr3_nt: TGCGCCAGCAGCTTGGACCAATTGGGGACCCAGTACTTC
cdr3_aa: CASSLDQLGTQYF

j_call: TRBJ1-4
clone_size: few
v_call: TRBV15
d_call: TRBD1
cdr3_nt: TGTGCCACCAGTACCGGGACAGGCAGTGAAAAACTGTTTTTT
cdr3_aa: CATSTGTGSEKLFF

j_call: TRBJ2-1
clone_size: many
v_call: TRBV7-9
d_call: .
cdr3_nt: TGTGCCAGCAGCTCCCGCGCACCACGGCCCAACAATGAGCAGTTCTTC
cdr3_aa: CASSSRAPRPNNEQFF

j_call: TRBJ2-5
clone_size: many
v_call: TRBV29-1
d_call: .
cdr3_nt: TGCAGCGTGGCCTCGATCAGAGGCCCCCAGGCCCAGTACTTC
cdr3_aa: CSVASIRGPQAQYF

j_call: TRBJ2-1
clone_size: .
v_call: TRBV6-2/TRBV6-3
d_call: .
cdr3_nt: TGTGCCAGCACGACCTTACACCGCAGAGCCTACAATGAGCAGTTCTTC
cdr3_aa: CASTTLHRRAYNEQFF

j_call: TRBJ1-4
clone_size: .
v_call: TRBV2
d_call: .
cdr3_nt: TGTGCCATCGATCAAGGTCCGGGACGCCGTAAACTGTTTTTT
cdr3_aa: CAIDQGPGRRKLFF

j_call: TRBJ2-1
clone_size: few
v_call: TRBV11-1
d_call: TRBD1
cdr3_nt: TGTGCCAGCAGCTTACTTGGGACAGGGGCTTTTGGGGTGACTGAGCAGTTCTTC
cdr3_aa: CASSLLGTGAFGVTEQFF

j_call: TRBJ2-3
clone_size: .
v_call: TRBV24-1
d_call: TRBD2
cdr3_nt: TGTGCCACCAGTGATCCGCGGGGGTCCACAGATACGCAGTATTTT
cdr3_aa: CATSDPRGSTDTQYF

j_call: TRBJ2-7
clone_size: .
v_call: TRBV5-1
d_call: TRBD1
cdr3_nt: TGCGCCAGCAGCTTGGATAGGGGACAGTACGTCTACGAGCAGTACTTC
cdr3_aa: CASSLDRGQYVYEQYF

j_call: TRBJ2-6
clone_size: .
v_call: TRBV20-1
d_call: .
cdr3_nt: TGCAGTGCTAGAGATCTCGTAAAACCCACTGGGGCCAACGTCCTGACTTTC
cdr3_aa: CSARDLVKPTGANVLTF

j_call: TRBJ1-1
clone_size: few
v_call: TRBV18
d_call: .
cdr3_nt: TGTGCCAGCTCACCCGCGGGCCCCAAAGGGAACACTGAAGCTTTCTTT
cdr3_aa: CASSPAGPKGNTEAFF

j_call: TRBJ2-5
clone_size: .
v_call: TRBV6-2/TRBV6-3
d_call: .
cdr3_nt: TGTGCCAGCAGTTACCAGTTCGGCGATACCCAGTACTTC
cdr3_aa: CASSYQFGDTQYF

j_call: TRBJ2-1
clone_size: many
v_call: TRBV27
d_call: TRBD1
cdr3_nt: TGTGCCAGCAGTTACAGGAGACAGGGGCCCGTTGAGCAGTTCTTC
cdr3_aa: CASSYRRQGPVEQFF

j_call: TRBJ2-3
clone_size: .
v_call: TRBV19
d_call: TRBD2
cdr3_nt: TGTGCCAGTAGTTGGGCTAGCGGGAGTCGTACAGATACGCAGTATTTT
cdr3_aa: CASSWASGSRTDTQYF

j_call: TRBJ2-2
clone_size: .
v_call: TRBV24-1
d_call: .
cdr3_nt: TGTGCCACCAGTGGCAGCACCCTGACCGGGGAGCTGTTTTTT
cdr3_aa: CATSGSTLTGELFF

j_call: TRBJ1-1
clone_size: .
v_call: TRBV5-1
d_call: .
cdr3_nt: TGCGCCAGCACGCAGGGGACGGCGAACACTGAAGCTTTCTTT
cdr3_aa: CASTQGTANTEAFF

j_call: TRBJ2-1
clone_size: once
v_call: TRBV6-1
d_call: TRBD2
cdr3_nt: TGTGCCAGCAGATCAACTCCGGGACTAGCCTACAATGAGCAGTTCTTC
cdr3_aa: CASRSTPGLAYNEQFF

j_call: TRBJ2-1
clone_size: .
v_call: TRBV6-2/TRBV6-3
d_call: .
cdr3_nt: TGTGCCAGCAGTTACCCGGGGACCCGGGTAAGTGAGCAGTTCTTC
cdr3_aa: CASSYPGTRVSEQFF

j_call: TRBJ1-6
clone_size: .
v_call: TRBV7-9
d_call: .
cdr3_nt: TGTGCCAGCAGCCAAATCCCTACAGGGAGGATAGAATCACCCCTCCACTTT
cdr3_aa: CASSQIPTGRIESPLHF

j_call: TRBJ2-2
clone_size: few
v_call: TRBV20-1
d_call: TRBD2
cdr3_nt: TGCAGTGCTAGAGAGTTAGCGGGAGCGTGGACCGGGGAGCTGTTTTTT
cdr3_aa: CSARELAGAWTGELFF

j_call: TRBJ1-5
clone_size: few
v_call: TRBV18
d_call: .
cdr3_nt: TGTGCCAGCTCACCAACGAAGGAACGACAGCCCCAGCATTTT
cdr3_aa: CASSPTKERQPQHF

j_call: TRBJ1-5
clone_size: .
v_call: TRBV28
d_call: .
cdr3_nt: TGTGCCAGCAGTCCCTGGGGGGGAGGGAAGCCCCAGCATTTT
cdr3_aa: CASSPWGGGKPQHF